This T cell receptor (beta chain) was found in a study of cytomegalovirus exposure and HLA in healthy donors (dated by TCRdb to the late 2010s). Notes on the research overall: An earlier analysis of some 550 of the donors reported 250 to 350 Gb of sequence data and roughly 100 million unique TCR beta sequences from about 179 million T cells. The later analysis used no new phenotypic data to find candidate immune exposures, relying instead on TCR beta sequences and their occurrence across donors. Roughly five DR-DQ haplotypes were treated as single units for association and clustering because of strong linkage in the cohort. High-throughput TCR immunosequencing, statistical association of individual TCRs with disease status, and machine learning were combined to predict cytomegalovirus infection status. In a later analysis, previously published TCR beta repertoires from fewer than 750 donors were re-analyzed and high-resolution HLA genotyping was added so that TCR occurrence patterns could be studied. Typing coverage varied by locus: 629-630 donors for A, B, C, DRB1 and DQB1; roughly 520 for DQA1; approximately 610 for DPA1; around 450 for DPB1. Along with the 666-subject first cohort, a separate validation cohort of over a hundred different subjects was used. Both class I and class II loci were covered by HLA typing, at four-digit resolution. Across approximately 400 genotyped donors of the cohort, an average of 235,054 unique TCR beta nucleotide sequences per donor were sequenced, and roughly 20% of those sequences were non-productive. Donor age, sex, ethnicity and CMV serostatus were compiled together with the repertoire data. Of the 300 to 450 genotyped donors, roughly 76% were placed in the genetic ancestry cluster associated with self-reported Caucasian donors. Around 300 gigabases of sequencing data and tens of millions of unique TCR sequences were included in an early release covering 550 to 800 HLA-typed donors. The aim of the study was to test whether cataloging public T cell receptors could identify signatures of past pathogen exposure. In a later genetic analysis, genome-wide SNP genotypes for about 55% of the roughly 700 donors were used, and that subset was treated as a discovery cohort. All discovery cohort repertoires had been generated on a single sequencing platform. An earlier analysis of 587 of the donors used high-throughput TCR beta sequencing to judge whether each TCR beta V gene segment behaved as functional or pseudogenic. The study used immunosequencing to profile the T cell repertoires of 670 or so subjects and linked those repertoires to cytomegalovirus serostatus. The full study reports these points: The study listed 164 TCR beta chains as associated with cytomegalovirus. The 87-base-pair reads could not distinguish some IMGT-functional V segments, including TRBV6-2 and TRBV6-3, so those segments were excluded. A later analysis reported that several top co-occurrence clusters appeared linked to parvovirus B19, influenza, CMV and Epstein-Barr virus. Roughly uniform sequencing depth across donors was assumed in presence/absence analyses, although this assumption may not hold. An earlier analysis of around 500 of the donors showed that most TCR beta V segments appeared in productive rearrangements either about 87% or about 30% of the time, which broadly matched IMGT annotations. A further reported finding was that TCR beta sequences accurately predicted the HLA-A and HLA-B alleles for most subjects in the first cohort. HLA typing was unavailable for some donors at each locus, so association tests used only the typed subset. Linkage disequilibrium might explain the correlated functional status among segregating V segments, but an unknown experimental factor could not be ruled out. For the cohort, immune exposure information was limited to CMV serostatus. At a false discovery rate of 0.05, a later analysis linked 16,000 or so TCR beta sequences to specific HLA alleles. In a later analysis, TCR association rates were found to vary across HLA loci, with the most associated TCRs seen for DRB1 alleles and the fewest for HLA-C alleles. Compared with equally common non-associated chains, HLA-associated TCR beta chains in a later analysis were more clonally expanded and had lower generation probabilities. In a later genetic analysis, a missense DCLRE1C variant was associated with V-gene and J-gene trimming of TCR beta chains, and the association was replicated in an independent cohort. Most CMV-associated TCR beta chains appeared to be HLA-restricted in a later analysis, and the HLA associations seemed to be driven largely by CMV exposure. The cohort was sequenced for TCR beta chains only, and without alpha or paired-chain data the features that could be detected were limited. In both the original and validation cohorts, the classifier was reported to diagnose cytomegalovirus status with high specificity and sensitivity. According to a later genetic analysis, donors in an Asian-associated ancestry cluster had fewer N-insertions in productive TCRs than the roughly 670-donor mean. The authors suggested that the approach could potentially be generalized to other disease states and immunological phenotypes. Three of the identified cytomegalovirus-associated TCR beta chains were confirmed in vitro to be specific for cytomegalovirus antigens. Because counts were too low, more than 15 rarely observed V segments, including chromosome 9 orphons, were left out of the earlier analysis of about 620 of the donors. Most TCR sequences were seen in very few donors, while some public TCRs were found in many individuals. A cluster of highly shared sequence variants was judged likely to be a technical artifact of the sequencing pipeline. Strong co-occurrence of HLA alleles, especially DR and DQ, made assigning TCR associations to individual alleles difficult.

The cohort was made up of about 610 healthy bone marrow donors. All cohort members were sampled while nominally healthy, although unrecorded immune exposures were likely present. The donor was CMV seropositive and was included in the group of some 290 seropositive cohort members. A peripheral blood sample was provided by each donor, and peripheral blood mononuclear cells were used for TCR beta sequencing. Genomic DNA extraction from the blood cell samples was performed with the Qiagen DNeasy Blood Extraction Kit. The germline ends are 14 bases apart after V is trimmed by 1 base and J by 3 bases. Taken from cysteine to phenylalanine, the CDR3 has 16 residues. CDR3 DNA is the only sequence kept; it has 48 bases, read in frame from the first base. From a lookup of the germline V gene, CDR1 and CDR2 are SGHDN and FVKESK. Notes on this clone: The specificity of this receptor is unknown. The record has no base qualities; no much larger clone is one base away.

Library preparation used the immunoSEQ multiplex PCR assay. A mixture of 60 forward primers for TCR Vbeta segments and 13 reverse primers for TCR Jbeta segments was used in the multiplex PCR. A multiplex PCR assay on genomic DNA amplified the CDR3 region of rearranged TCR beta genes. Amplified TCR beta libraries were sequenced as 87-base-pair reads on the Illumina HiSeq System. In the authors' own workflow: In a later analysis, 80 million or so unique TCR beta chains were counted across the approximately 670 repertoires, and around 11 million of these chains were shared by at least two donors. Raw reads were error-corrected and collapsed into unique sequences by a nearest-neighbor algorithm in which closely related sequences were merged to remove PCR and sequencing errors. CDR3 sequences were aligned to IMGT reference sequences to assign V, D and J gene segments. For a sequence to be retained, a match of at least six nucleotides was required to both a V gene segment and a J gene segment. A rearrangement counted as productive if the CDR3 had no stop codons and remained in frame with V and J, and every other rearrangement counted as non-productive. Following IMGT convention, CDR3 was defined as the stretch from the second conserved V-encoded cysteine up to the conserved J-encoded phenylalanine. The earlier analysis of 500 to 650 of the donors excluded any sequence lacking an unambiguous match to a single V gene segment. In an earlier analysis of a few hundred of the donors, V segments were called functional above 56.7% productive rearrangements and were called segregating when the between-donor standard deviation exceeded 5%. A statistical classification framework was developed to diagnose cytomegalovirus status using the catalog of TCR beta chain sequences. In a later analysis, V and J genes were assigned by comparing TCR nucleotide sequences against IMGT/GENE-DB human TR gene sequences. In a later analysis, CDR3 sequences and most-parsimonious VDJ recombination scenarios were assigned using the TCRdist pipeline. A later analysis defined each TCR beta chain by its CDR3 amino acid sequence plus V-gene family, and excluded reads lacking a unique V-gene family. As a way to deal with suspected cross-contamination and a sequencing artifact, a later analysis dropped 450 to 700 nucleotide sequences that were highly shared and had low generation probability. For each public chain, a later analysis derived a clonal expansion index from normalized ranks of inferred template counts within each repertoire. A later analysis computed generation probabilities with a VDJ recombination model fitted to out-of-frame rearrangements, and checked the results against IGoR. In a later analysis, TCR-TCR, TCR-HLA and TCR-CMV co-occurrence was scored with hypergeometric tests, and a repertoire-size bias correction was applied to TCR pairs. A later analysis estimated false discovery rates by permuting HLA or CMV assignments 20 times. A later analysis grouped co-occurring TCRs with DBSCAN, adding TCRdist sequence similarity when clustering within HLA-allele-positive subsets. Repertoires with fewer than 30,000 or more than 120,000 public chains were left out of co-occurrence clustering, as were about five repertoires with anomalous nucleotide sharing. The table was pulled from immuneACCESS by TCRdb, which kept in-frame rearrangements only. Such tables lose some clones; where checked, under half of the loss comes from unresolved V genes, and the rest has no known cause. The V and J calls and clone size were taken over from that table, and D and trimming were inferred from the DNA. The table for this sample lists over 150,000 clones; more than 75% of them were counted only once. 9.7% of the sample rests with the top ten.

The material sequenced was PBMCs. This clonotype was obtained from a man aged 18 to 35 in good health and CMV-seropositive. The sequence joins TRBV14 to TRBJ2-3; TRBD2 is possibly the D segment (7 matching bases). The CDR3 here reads CASSQVTGGLTDTQYF. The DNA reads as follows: TGTGCCAGCAGCCAAGTTACGGGGGGCTTGACAGATACGCAGTATTTT. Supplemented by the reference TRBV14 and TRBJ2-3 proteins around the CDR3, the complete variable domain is EAGVTQFPSHSVIEKGQTVTLRCDPISGHDNLYWYRRVMGKEIKFLLHFVKESKQDESGMPNNRFLAERTGGTYSTLKVQPAELEDSGVYFCASSQVTGGLTDTQYFGPGTRLTVL.